This T cell receptor beta chain stems from a study of CD8 T cells in ankylosing spondylitis. Quantitative 5'-RACE was performed with molecular barcodes, and it yielded the TCR beta libraries. TCRdb analysed the 5' RACE reads with MiXCR anew, one entry per CDR3 protein. The data show around 430,000 distinct CDR3 sequences, with 15% to 20% seen just once and under 1.2% held by the top ten. This clonotype was detected only a few times. Its specificity is unknown. Study-wide points: Earlier authors reported some of these motif variants in reactive arthritis synovial fluid and blood. Peripheral blood samples showed relatively rare disease-linked clones, and these clones were CD8+. It appeared that ankylosing spondylitis blood was characterized by a TCR beta motif of several highly homologous variants. Reports say disease-linked clones showed up significantly more in matched ankylosing spondylitis synovial fluid.

Trimming took off 4 bases at V and 1 base at J, with 15 bases between the two ends. Germline loops: CDR1 MGHRA, CDR2 YSYEKL. The CDR3 has 16 residues. The chain couples TRBV4-1 to TRBJ2-3; D unresolved. The source is a male donor with ankylosing spondylitis. Sample: blood, either unsorted or a sorted T cell fraction (not recorded which). The CDR3 sequence: CASSPGRQLGTDTQYF. The CDR3 bases are TGCGCCAGCAGCCCCGGACGGCAGCTGGGCACAGATACGCAGTATTTT.